Given below is one T cell receptor (beta chain) in context. Original data processing: Reference gene primer amplification gave estimated nucleated cell counts. The repertoire was sequenced with immunoSEQ multiplex PCR; TCRdb's copy has only in-frame clones and lacks some. The DNA was the basis for D and trimming; V, J and clone size are from that table. In the table there are 93,000 or so clones, 87% of which are singletons. V was clipped by 4 bases and J by 0 bases; unmatched bases: 9. The CDR3 is 17 residues long. Germline V gene lookup returns CDR1 MNHEY and CDR2 SMNVEV (reference sequence). These data come from a study of blood T cell repertoires in COVID-19. For the study at large: Whether acute or convalescent, the COVID-19 samples came from the United States, Italy and Spain. From T cells, B-cell-depleted T cells, or PBMCs came the material, which was cDNA or gDNA.

The genes are TRBV27 and TRBJ2-3, with TRBD1 matching 8 bases. The TCR comes from a man between 45 and 60 years old in a cohort sampled during active COVID-19. The specimen was peripheral blood. In DNA form, the CDR3 reads TGTGCCAGCAGTTCCTCTCAGGGGGCGTTTAGCACAGATACGCAGTATTTT. This gives the protein CASSSSQGAFSTDTQYF.